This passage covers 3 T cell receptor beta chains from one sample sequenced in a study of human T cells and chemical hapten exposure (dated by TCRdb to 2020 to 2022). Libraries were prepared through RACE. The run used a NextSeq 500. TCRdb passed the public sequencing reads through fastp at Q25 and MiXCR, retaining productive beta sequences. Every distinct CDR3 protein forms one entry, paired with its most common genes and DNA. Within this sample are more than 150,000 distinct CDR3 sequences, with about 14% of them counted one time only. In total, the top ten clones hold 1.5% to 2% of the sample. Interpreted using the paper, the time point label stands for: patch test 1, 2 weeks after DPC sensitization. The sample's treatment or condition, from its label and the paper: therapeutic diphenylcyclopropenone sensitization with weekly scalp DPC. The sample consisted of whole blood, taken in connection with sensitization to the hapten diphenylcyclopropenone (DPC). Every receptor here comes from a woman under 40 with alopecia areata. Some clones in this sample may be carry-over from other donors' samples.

CDR3: CAWTRKGQGAKEQFF. The DNA for the CDR3 is TGTGCCTGGACCCGAAAGGGACAGGGGGCGAAAGAGCAGTTCTTC. The chain has TRBV30 and TRBJ2-1, with 12 nucleotides matching TRBD1. The CDR3 loop spans 15 amino acids. The ends lost 4 bases at V and 10 bases at J; junction bases unmatched: 11. Germline assignment: CDR1 GTSNPN and CDR2 SVGIG (reference sequence).

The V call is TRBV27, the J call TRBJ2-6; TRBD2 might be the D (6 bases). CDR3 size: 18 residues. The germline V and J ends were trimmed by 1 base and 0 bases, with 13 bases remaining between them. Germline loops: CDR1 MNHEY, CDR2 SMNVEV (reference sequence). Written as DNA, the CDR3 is TGTGCCAGCAGTTTATTATCCGCGGGGAGCTCTGGGGCCAACGTCCTGACTTTC. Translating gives CASSLLSAGSSGANVLTF.

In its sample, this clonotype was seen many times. CDR3 bases: TGTGCCAGCAGCTTCGACAGGGGGATCAACTATGGCTACACCTTC. It is translated as CASSFDRGINYGYTF. The chain has TRBV7-9 and TRBJ1-2, with 9 bases identical to TRBD1. There are 15 residues in the CDR3. The V segment lost 3 bases and the J segment 2 bases; nucleotides outside the gene matches: 4. Per germline, CDR1 SEHNR and CDR2 FQNEAQ (reference sequence).